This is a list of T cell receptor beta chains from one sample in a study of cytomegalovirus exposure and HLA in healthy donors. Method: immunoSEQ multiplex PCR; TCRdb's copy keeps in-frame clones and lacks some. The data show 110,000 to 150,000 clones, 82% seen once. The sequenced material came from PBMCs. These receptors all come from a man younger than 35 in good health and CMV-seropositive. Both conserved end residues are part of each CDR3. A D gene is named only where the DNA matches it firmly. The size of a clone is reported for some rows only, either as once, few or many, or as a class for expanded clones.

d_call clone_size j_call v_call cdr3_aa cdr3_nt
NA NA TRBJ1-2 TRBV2 CASSEEKGPYGYTF TGTGCCAGCAGTGAAGAAAAGGGGCCCTATGGCTACACCTTC
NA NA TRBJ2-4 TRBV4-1 CASSQVGHRGDIQYF TGCGCCAGCAGCCAAGTGGGACACCGGGGGGACATTCAGTACTTC
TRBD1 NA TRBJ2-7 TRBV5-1 CASSLEGDRVSYEQYF TGCGCCAGCAGCTTGGAAGGGGACAGGGTTTCCTACGAGCAGTACTTC
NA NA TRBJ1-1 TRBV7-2 CASSLFALEAFF TGTGCCAGCAGCTTATTCGCTCTAGAAGCTTTCTTT
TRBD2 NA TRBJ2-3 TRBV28 CASSSGLAGVITDTQYF TGTGCCAGCAGTTCCGGACTAGCGGGAGTGATCACAGATACGCAGTATTTT
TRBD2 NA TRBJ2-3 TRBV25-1 CASSEGEGSGTPTDTQYF TGTGCCAGCAGTGAAGGGGAAGGTAGCGGGACCCCAACAGATACGCAGTATTTT
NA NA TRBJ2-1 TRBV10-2 CASREPGQWGDQQFF TGCGCCAGCCGCGAACCGGGACAGTGGGGGGATCAGCAGTTCTTC
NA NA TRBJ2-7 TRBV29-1 CSVSTLRPNYEQYF TGCAGCGTTTCTACTCTACGCCCAAACTATGAGCAGTACTTC
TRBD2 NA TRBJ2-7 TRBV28 CASSPSGRVYEQYF TGTGCCAGCAGTCCCAGCGGGAGAGTCTACGAGCAGTACTTC
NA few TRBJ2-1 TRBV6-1 CASSVMSYNEQFF TGTGCCAGCAGTGTGATGAGCTACAATGAGCAGTTCTTC
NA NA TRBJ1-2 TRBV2 CASREGQNPNYGYTF TGTGCCAGCAGGGAAGGACAGAACCCCAACTATGGCTACACCTTC
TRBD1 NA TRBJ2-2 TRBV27 CASSLSRDRDAGELFF TGTGCCAGCAGTTTATCCCGGGACAGGGACGCCGGGGAGCTGTTTTTT
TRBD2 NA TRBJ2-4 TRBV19 CASSILGGGAKNIQYF TGTGCCAGTAGTATTTTGGGCGGGGGAGCCAAAAACATTCAGTACTTC
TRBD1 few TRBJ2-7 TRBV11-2 CASSPRTGEIYEQYF TGTGCCAGCAGCCCCCGGACAGGGGAAATCTACGAGCAGTACTTC
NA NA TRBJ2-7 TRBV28 CASSIPLGLLSYEQYF TGTGCCAGCAGTATTCCTTTGGGACTCCTATCCTACGAGCAGTACTTC
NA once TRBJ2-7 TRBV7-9 CASSLAEYGQYF TGTGCCAGCAGCTTAGCTGAGTATGGGCAGTACTTC
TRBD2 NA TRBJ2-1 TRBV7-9 CASSFPSGRDSYNEQFF TGTGCCAGCAGCTTCCCTAGCGGGAGGGACTCCTACAATGAGCAGTTCTTC
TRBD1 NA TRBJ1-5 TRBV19 CASSDSDRGSVQPQHF TGTGCCAGTAGCGACTCCGACAGGGGGTCCGTTCAGCCCCAGCATTTT
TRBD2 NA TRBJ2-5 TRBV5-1 CASSLPWTSRVETQYF TGCGCCAGCAGCTTGCCCTGGACTAGCCGGGTAGAGACCCAGTACTTC
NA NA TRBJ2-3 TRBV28 CASSLGGRTQDTQYF TGTGCCAGCAGTTTAGGTGGGAGGACCCAAGATACGCAGTATTTT
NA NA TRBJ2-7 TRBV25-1 CASSRAQGTYEQYF TGTGCCAGCAGTCGCGCGCAGGGGACCTACGAGCAGTACTTC
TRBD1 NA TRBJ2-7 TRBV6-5 CASKKDWTGPYEQYF TGTGCCAGCAAGAAAGACTGGACAGGACCCTACGAGCAGTACTTC
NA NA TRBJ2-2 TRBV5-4 CASSLVSGFTGELFF TGTGCCAGCAGCTTGGTCTCGGGTTTCACCGGGGAGCTGTTTTTT
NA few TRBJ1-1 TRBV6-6 CASSPLLDSNEAFF TGTGCCAGCAGTCCACTTCTGGACAGCAATGAAGCTTTCTTT
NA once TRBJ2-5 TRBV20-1 CSAFLQQPQYF TGCAGTGCTTTTCTACAGCAGCCCCAGTACTTC
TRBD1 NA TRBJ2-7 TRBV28 CASSMGQVFDEQYF TGTGCCAGCAGTATGGGACAGGTCTTCGACGAGCAGTACTTC